The T cell receptor (beta chain) under discussion was sequenced for a study of cytomegalovirus exposure and HLA in healthy donors. The PCR ran on 60 Vbeta and 13 Jbeta primers. The repertoire was sequenced with immunoSEQ multiplex PCR; TCRdb's copy has only in-frame clones and lacks some. Among some 150,000 clones, 79% were seen once, and the ten largest hold roughly 2%. From germline, CDR1 is LNHDA and CDR2 SQIVND (reference sequence). V lost 3 bases, J lost 1 base, and 16 bases lay in between. The CDR3 runs 16 residues. The sample taken for sequencing was PBMCs. The chain is built from TRBV19 and TRBJ2-7; D is possibly TRBD1 (7 bases). The sequence derives from a man in his forties in good health and CMV-seronegative. The CDR3 sequence: CASSISGDSGSYEQYF. The CDR3 DNA sequence: TGTGCCAGTAGTATCTCGGGGGACAGCGGGTCCTACGAGCAGTACTTC.